Given below is one T cell receptor beta chain in context. This entry comes from a study of blood T cell repertoires in COVID-19. Original processing notes: Amplification with reference gene primers provided the estimates of nucleated cell counts. Data came from immunoSEQ multiplex PCR; TCRdb stores just in-frame clones and leaves some out. D and trimming were read from the DNA, whereas the V and J calls and clone size are those reported in that table. The sample includes about 170,000 clones, over 80% of them seen just once. Seattle-derived patients entered the study during active infection and were followed longitudinally. Per germline, CDR1 GTSNPN and CDR2 SVGIG (reference sequence). The CDR3 is 15 residues long. Trimming stripped 2 bases from V and 4 bases from J, with 17 bases between.

Sequencing was carried out using peripheral blood. The TCR originated in a man aged 30 to 39 with COVID-19, enrolled during active disease. The chain couples TRBV30 to TRBJ1-1, with a weak D call TRBD1 (6 bases). CDR3 sequence: CAWSRSNGRGTEAFF. In DNA form, the CDR3 reads TGTGCCTGGAGTCGTTCAAACGGCAGGGGCACTGAAGCTTTCTTT. Variable domain in full (rest from reference TRBV30 and TRBJ1-1): SQTIHQWPATLVQPVGSPLSLECTVEGTSNPNLYWYRQAAGRGLQLLFYSVGIGQISSEVPQNLSASRPQDRQFILSSKKLLLSDSGFYLCAWSRSNGRGTEAFFGQGTRLTVV.